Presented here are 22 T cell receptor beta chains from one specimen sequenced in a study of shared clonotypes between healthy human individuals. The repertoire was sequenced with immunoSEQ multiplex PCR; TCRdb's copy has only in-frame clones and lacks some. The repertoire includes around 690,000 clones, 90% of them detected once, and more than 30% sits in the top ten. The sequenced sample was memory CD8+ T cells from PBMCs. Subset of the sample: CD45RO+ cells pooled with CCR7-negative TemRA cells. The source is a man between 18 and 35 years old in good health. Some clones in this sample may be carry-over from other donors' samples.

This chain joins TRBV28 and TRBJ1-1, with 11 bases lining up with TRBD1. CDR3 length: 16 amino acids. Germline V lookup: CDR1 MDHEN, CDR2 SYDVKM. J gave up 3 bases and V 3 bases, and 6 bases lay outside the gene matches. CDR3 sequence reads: CASSLHPGQGDTEAFF. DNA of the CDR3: TGTGCCAGCAGTTTGCATCCGGGACAGGGGGACACTGAAGCTTTCTTT.

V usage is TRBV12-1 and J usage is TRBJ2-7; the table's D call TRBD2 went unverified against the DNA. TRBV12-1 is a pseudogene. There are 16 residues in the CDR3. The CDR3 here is CASSFEVWGAPREQYF. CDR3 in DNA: TGTGCCAGCAGCTTTGAGGTCTGGGGAGCGCCTAGGGAGCAGTACTTC.

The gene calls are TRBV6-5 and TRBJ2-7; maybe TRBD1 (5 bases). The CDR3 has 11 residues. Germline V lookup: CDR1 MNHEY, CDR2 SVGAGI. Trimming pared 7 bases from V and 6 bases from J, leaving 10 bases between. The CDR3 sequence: CASIWGSEQYF. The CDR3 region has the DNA TGTGCCAGCATTTGGGGCAGCGAGCAGTACTTC.

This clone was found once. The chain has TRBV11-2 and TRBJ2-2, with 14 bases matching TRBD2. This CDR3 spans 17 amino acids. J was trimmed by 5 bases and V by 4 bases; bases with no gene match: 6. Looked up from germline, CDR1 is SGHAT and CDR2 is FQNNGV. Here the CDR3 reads CASSSQGLAGATGELFF. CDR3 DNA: TGTGCCAGCAGCTCACAGGGACTAGCGGGAGCTACCGGGGAGCTGTTTTTT.

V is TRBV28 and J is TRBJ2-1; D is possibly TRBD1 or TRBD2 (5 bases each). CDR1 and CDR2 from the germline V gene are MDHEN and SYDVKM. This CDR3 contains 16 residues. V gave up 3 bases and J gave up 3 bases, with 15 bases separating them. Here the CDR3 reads CASSFTGPPYYNEQFF. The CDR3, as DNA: TGTGCCAGCAGTTTCACGGGACCGCCGTACTACAATGAGCAGTTCTTC.

CDR3 nucleotide sequence: TGTGCCAGCAGTCGGACAGATGGCTACACCTTC. Translated, it gives CASSRTDGYTF. The chain is built from TRBV28 and TRBJ1-2, with D tentatively TRBD1 (6 bases). Germline V gives CDR1 MDHEN, CDR2 SYDVKM. The CDR3 has 11 amino acids. Trimming shortened V by 5 bases and J by 6 bases, and 7 bases separated the two germline ends.

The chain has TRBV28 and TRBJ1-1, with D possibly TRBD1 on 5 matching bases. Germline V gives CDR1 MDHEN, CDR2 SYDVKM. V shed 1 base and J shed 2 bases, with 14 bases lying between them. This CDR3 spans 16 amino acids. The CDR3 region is CASSLFGQRGNTEAFF. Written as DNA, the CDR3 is TGTGCCAGCAGTTTATTTGGACAAAGGGGCAACACTGAAGCTTTCTTT.

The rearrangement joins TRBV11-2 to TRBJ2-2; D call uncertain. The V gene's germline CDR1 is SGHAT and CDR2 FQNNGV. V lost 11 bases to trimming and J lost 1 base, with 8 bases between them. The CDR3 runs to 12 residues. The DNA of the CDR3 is TGTGCCTCCCCCCAGAACACCGGGGAGCTGTTTTTT. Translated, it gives CASPQNTGELFF.

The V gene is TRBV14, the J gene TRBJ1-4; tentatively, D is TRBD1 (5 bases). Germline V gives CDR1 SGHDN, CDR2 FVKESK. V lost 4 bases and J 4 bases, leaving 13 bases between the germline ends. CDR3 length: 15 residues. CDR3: CASSLWGGVNEKLFF. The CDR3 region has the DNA TGTGCCAGCAGCCTATGGGGAGGGGTTAATGAAAAACTGTTTTTT.

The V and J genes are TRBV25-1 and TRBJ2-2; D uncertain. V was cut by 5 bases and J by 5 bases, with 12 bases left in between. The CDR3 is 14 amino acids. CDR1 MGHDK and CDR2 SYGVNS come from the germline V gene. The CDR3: CASSTSPRTGELFF. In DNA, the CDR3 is TGTGCCAGCAGTACCTCCCCCCGGACCGGGGAGCTGTTTTTT.

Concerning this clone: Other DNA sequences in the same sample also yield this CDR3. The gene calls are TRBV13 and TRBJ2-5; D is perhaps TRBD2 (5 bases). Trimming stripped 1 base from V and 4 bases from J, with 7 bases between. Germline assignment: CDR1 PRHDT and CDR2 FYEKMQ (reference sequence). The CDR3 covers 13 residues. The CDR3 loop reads CASSLEGGETQYF. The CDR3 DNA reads TGTGCCAGCAGCTTAGAAGGAGGAGAGACCCAGTACTTC.

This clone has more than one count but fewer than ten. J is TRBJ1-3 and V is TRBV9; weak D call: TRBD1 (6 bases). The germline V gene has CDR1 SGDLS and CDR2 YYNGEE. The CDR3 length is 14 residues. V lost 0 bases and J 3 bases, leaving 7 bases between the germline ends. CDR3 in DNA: TGTGCCAGCAGCGTAGCCAGGGGTGGAAACACCATATATTTT. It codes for CASSVARGGNTIYF.

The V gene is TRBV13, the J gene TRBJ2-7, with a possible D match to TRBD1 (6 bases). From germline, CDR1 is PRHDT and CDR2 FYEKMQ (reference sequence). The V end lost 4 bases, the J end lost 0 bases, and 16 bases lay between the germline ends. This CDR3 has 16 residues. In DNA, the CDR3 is TGTGCCAGCAGCTCCAATAACAGGGAGAGCTCCTACGAGCAGTACTTC. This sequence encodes CASSSNNRESSYEQYF.

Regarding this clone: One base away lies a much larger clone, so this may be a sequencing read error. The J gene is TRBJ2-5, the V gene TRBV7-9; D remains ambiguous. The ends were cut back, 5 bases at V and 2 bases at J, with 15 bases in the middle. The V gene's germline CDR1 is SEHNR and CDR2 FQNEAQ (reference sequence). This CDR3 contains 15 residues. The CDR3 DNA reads TGTGCCAGCAGCCGGCAGGTAGGGTCACAAGAGACCCAGTACTTC. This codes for CASSRQVGSQETQYF.

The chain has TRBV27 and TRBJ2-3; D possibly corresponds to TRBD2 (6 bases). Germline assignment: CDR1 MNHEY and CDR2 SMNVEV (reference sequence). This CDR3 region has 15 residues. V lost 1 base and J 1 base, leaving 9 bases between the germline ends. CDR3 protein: CASSLWEDGTDTQYF. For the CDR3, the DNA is TGTGCCAGCAGTTTATGGGAGGATGGCACAGATACGCAGTATTTT.

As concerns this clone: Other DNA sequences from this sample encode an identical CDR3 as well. The CDR3 sequence: CASSWGSSYEQYF. Written as DNA, the CDR3 is TGTGCCAGCAGCTGGGGGAGCTCCTACGAGCAGTACTTC. The chain employs TRBV11-1 and TRBJ2-7, with D perhaps given as TRBD1 or TRBD2 (5 bases each). Deletions cut 4 bases from V and 0 bases from J, with 7 bases between. Germline V CDR1 and CDR2: SGHAT, FQDESV (reference sequence). This CDR3 region has 13 residues.

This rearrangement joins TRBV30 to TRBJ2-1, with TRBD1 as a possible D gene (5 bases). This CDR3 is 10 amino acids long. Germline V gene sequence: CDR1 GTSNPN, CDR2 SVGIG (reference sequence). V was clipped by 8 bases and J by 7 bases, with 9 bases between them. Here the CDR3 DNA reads TGTGCCGGGGCCGTGAATGAGCAGTTCTTC. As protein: CAGAVNEQFF.

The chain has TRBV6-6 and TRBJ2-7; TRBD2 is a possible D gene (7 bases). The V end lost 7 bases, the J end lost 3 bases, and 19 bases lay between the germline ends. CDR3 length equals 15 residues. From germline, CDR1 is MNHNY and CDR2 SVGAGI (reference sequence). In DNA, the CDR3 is TGTGCCAGCACCGAAAGGGGGGGCAAAGTCTACGAGCAGTACTTC. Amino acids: CASTERGGKVYEQYF.

CDR3 sequence reads: CASSSLAGGAQETQYF. In nucleotides, the CDR3 is TGTGCCAGCAGTTCCTTGGCGGGAGGGGCACAAGAGACCCAGTACTTC. The chain carries TRBV27 and TRBJ2-5, with 9 bases matching TRBD2. The CDR3 runs 16 residues. With 4 bases clipped from V and 2 bases from J, the junction kept 8 bases outside the gene matches. CDR1 MNHEY and CDR2 SMNVEV come from the germline V gene (reference sequence).

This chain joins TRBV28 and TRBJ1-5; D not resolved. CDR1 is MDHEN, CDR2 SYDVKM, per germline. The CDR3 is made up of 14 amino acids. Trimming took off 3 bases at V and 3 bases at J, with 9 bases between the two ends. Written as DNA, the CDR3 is TGTGCCAGCAGTTTCCGGAGTTACAATCAGCCCCAGCATTTT. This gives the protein CASSFRSYNQPQHF.

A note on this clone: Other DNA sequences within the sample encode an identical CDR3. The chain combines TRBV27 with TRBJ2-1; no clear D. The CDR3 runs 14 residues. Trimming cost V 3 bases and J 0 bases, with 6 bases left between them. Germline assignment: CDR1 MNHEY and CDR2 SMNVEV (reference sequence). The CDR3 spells CASSLRGSYNEQFF. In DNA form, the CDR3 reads TGTGCCAGCAGTTTGCGAGGCTCCTACAATGAGCAGTTCTTC.

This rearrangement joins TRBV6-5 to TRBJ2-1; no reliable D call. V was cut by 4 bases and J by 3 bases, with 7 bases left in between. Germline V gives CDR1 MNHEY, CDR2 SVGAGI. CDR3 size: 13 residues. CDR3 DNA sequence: TGTGCCAGCAGTTTAGGGCTCTACAATGAGCAGTTCTTC. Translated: CASSLGLYNEQFF.